A single sample is the source of the 28 T cell receptor beta chains below, sequenced in a study of cytomegalovirus exposure and HLA in healthy donors. In the PCR, 60 Vbeta and 13 Jbeta primers were used. Generated by immunoSEQ multiplex PCR, the TCRdb table keeps only in-frame clones and is missing some. Counted here are 250,000 to 350,000 clones, roughly 89% occurring once; the ten biggest clones make up around 3.7%. Material: PBMCs. The receptors were sampled from a man between 40 and 49 years old in good health and CMV-seropositive.

The V and J genes are TRBV6-5 and TRBJ2-5; 7 nucleotides match TRBD2. The J call may be incorrect, as the DNA end agrees better with TRBJ2-7. The CDR3 is made up of 15 amino acids. CDR1 and CDR2 (germline): MNHEY, SVGAGI. CDR3 DNA: TGTGCCAGCAGTCCTCAAAGCGGGACGCTTTACGAGCAGTACTTC. Protein: CASSPQSGTLYEQYF.

The rearrangement uses TRBV29-1 and TRBJ1-3, with D maybe TRBD1 (6 bases). The V gene's germline CDR1 is SQVTM and CDR2 ANQGSEA. The length of the CDR3 is 13 residues. The V and J ends lost 4 bases and 2 bases respectively, with 9 bases between them. CDR3 region: CSVVPGAGNTIYF. CDR3 DNA sequence: TGCAGCGTTGTACCAGGGGCTGGAAACACCATATATTTT.

The V gene is TRBV19, the J gene TRBJ2-7, with 15 bases that match TRBD2. The V and J ends lost 4 bases and 6 bases, in that order; junction bases with no gene match: 10. Germline lookup yields CDR1 LNHDA and CDR2 SQIVND (reference sequence). This CDR3 spans 17 amino acids. The DNA of the CDR3 is TGTGCCAGTAGTACCATTGGACTAGCGGGAGGGGTGACCGAGCAGTACTTC. It yields the protein CASSTIGLAGGVTEQYF.

Concerning this clone: This sample also contains other DNA sequences that code for the same CDR3. This chain joins TRBV28 and TRBJ1-3; D is unclear. V dropped 2 bases and J dropped 0 bases, with 5 bases sitting between them. Germline CDR1 reads MDHEN; CDR2 reads SYDVKM. CDR3 length: 14 amino acids. In DNA, the CDR3 is TGTGCCAGCAGTTTAACGGGCTCTGGAAACACCATATATTTT. It encodes CASSLTGSGNTIYF. The variable domain in full, completed from reference TRBV28 and TRBJ1-3, reads DVKVTQSSRYLVKRTGEKVFLECVQDMDHENMFWYRQDPGLGLRLIYFSYDVKMKEKGDIPEGYSVSREKKERFSLILESASTNQTSMYLCASSLTGSGNTIYFGEGSWLTVV.

The chain couples TRBV27 to TRBJ2-3, with 8 bases identical to TRBD2. This CDR3 has 12 amino acids. With V trimmed by 2 bases and J by 8 bases, 0 bases remained unmatched. The V gene's germline CDR1 is MNHEY and CDR2 SMNVEV (reference sequence). The CDR3: CASSLTSGTQYF. CDR3 coding DNA: TGTGCCAGCAGTTTAACTAGCGGTACGCAGTATTTT.

In its sample, this clone was seen once. V is TRBV27 and J is TRBJ2-7; maybe TRBD1 (5 bases). Germline V gene sequence: CDR1 MNHEY, CDR2 SMNVEV (reference sequence). The CDR3 runs to 13 residues. The V end lost 2 bases, the J end lost 10 bases, and 15 bases lay between the germline ends. In DNA, the CDR3 is TGTGCCAGCAGTTTAGGTCCACAGGAAGCTCAGTACTTC. Protein product: CASSLGPQEAQYF.

In its sample, this clone was seen a few times. This chain links TRBV28 with TRBJ2-1; 9 positions agree with TRBD1. CDR1 and CDR2 from the germline V gene are MDHEN and SYDVKM. There are 17 residues in the CDR3. V shed 5 bases and J 5 bases; nucleotides not matched to a gene: 13. CDR3 in amino acids: CASSAKPGQGVHNEQFF. In DNA form, the CDR3 reads TGTGCCAGCAGTGCCAAACCGGGACAGGGTGTCCACAATGAGCAGTTCTTC.

CDR3 DNA: TGTGCCAGCTCACCACCGAAGAGGGTGGGCGAGCAGTTCTTC. Protein: CASSPPKRVGEQFF. The chain employs TRBV18 and TRBJ2-1, with D maybe TRBD2 (5 bases). The V end was cut by 0 bases, the J end by 10 bases, with 13 bases between. Germline CDR1 and CDR2: KGHSH and LQKENI. This CDR3 is 14 amino acids long.

The rearrangement links TRBV29-1 to TRBJ1-1; no reliable D call. This CDR3 is 15 amino acids long. V was trimmed by 4 bases and J by 4 bases, leaving 19 bases between them. The germline gives CDR1 SQVTM, CDR2 ANQGSEA. DNA of the CDR3: TGCAGCGTTGTCCTTCTATTGGAGGGAGCCACTGAAGCTTTCTTT. It yields the protein CSVVLLLEGATEAFF.

This clone was found a few times. Here the CDR3 DNA reads TGTGCCAGCAGCCTCAACAACGGGGGGCAGTTCTTC. It codes for CASSLNNGGQFF. The chain combines TRBV7-8 with TRBJ2-1, with D perhaps matching TRBD2 (6 bases). Germline V lookup: CDR1 SGHVS, CDR2 FQNEAQ. This CDR3 spans 12 amino acids. V was cut by 5 bases and J by 12 bases, with 14 bases left in between.

V and J are TRBV28 and TRBJ1-1, with D perhaps matching TRBD1 (6 bases). This CDR3 has 15 amino acids. V lost 7 bases, J lost 7 bases, and 22 bases lay in between. Germline V lookup: CDR1 MDHEN, CDR2 SYDVKM. CDR3 residues: CASTFHSNRVHEAFF. The CDR3 bases are TGTGCCAGCACCTTTCACTCAAACAGGGTACATGAAGCTTTCTTT. Full variable domain (remainder filled in from reference TRBV28 and TRBJ1-1): DVKVTQSSRYLVKRTGEKVFLECVQDMDHENMFWYRQDPGLGLRLIYFSYDVKMKEKGDIPEGYSVSREKKERFSLILESASTNQTSMYLCASTFHSNRVHEAFFGQGTRLTVV.

This chain's CDR3 is CASSYGLAQPQHF. The CDR3 DNA sequence: TGTGCCAGCAGTTACGGCCTGGCTCAGCCCCAGCATTTT. This sequence joins TRBV6-5 and TRBJ1-5; D not resolved. The CDR3 contains 13 residues. CDR1 is MNHEY, CDR2 SVGAGI, per germline. The V and J ends lost 2 bases and 6 bases respectively, with 8 bases between them.

The genes are TRBV7-9 and TRBJ2-1; D perhaps matches TRBD1 (6 bases). Between the trimmed V and J ends, which lost 1 base and 3 bases, there was a span of 10 bases. The CDR3 has 15 amino acids. The V gene's germline CDR1 is SEHNR and CDR2 FQNEAQ (reference sequence). CDR3 sequence: CASSLDQGYYNEQFF. CDR3 coding DNA: TGTGCCAGCAGCTTAGATCAGGGGTACTACAATGAGCAGTTCTTC.

The chain links TRBV19 to TRBJ2-3, with TRBD1 matching 7 bases. CDR1 and CDR2 (germline): LNHDA, SQIVND (reference sequence). The CDR3 loop spans 15 amino acids. The V gene end was trimmed by 4 bases and the J gene end by 2 bases; junction bases not matched to a gene: 6. The CDR3 region has the DNA TGTGCCAGTAGTAAACAGGGGTTCGCCACAGATACGCAGTATTTT. Protein sequence: CASSKQGFATDTQYF.

The chain is built from TRBV5-1 and TRBJ2-5; D is possibly TRBD2 (6 bases). Trimming removed 0 bases at V and 4 bases at J, with 10 bases between. Germline V gene lookup returns CDR1 SGHRS and CDR2 YFSETQ. The CDR3 totals 14 residues. CDR3 DNA sequence: TGCGCCAGCAGCTTGGACTCGGAGGGAGAGACCCAGTACTTC. This translates into CASSLDSEGETQYF.

This clone was found once. The chain couples TRBV11-2 to TRBJ2-1; 12 bases agree with TRBD2. The CDR3 is 17 amino acids. The ends lost 0 bases at V and 8 bases at J; junction bases unmatched: 8. CDR1 and CDR2 (germline): SGHAT, FQNNGV. The CDR3, as DNA: TGTGCCAGCAGCTTAGACCGGACTAGCGGGATTGGGCATGAGCAGTTCTTC. It encodes CASSLDRTSGIGHEQFF.

V and J are TRBV2 and TRBJ1-2; TRBD1 agrees at 7 bases. The CDR3 runs to 14 residues. From germline, CDR1 is SNHLY and CDR2 FYNNEI. V trimming: 7 bases; J trimming: 4 bases; junction bases outside the gene matches: 9. The CDR3 protein is CASTTGPKSYGYTF. DNA for the CDR3: TGTGCCAGCACGACAGGGCCGAAGAGCTATGGCTACACCTTC. The full variable domain, in which reference TRBV2 and TRBJ1-2 provide the parts outside the CDR3, is EPEVTQTPSHQVTQMGQEVILRCVPISNHLYFYWYRQILGQKVEFLVSFYNNEISEKSEIFDDQFSVERPDGSNFTLKIRSTKLEDSAMYFCASTTGPKSYGYTFGSGTRLTVV.

Written as DNA, the CDR3 is TGTGCCAGCAGCTTAGTCACGTCTAGCGGAGTGCAGTACTTC. Translating gives CASSLVTSSGVQYF. The chain uses TRBV11-2 and TRBJ2-7; the match to TRBD2 covers 7 bases. This CDR3 region has 14 residues. The ends lost 1 base at V and 9 bases at J; junction bases unmatched: 9. CDR1 is SGHAT and CDR2 is FQNNGV in the germline V gene.

The V call is TRBV7-2, the J call TRBJ2-3; possibly TRBD2 for D (5 bases). Germline values: CDR1 SGHTA, CDR2 FQGNSA. Trimming cost V 0 bases and J 5 bases, with 12 bases left between them. This CDR3 has 15 amino acids. Here the CDR3 DNA reads TGTGCCAGCAGCTTAGCGGTACTAGTAAAAGATACGCAGTATTTT. Translation gives CASSLAVLVKDTQYF.

This clone was detected once. The rearrangement links TRBV7-2 to TRBJ1-2; D possibly corresponds to TRBD1 (6 bases). The CDR3 totals 15 residues. V gave up 3 bases and J gave up 1 base, with 12 bases separating them. Looked up from germline, CDR1 is SGHTA and CDR2 is FQGNSA. CDR3 sequence: CASSLGAGINYGYTF. The CDR3 DNA reads as TGTGCCAGCAGCTTGGGGGCTGGTATTAACTATGGCTACACCTTC. The complete variable domain, with remaining parts taken from reference TRBV7-2 and TRBJ1-2, reads GAGVSQSPSNKVTEKGKDVELRCDPISGHTALYWYRQSLGQGLEFLIYFQGNSAPDKSGLPSDRFSAERTGGSVSTLTIQRTQQEDSAVYLCASSLGAGINYGYTFGSGTRLTVV.

The rearrangement links TRBV28 to TRBJ2-2; possibly TRBD1 for D (6 bases). The V gene's germline CDR1 is MDHEN and CDR2 SYDVKM. CDR3 size: 15 residues. V lost 2 bases and J 4 bases, leaving 11 bases between the germline ends. In nucleotides, the CDR3 is TGTGCCAGCAGTTTACAGGGGAAAGTCACCGGGGAGCTGTTTTTT. This codes for CASSLQGKVTGELFF. Filled out from reference TRBV28 and TRBJ2-2, the complete variable domain reads DVKVTQSSRYLVKRTGEKVFLECVQDMDHENMFWYRQDPGLGLRLIYFSYDVKMKEKGDIPEGYSVSREKKERFSLILESASTNQTSMYLCASSLQGKVTGELFFGEGSRLTVL.

The chain carries TRBV12-2 and TRBJ2-3; TRBD2 is taken as the D call from the table, unchecked against the DNA. TRBV12-2 is an annotated pseudogene. This CDR3 has 16 residues. The CDR3 loop reads CASRRLAGLSTDTQYF. DNA for the CDR3: TGTGCAAGTCGTCGTCTCGCGGGGTTGAGCACAGATACGCAGTATTTT.

The chain is built from TRBV28 and TRBJ2-7; 11 positions agree with TRBD2. This CDR3 region has 16 residues. The germline gives CDR1 MDHEN, CDR2 SYDVKM. After removal of 2 bases from V and 3 bases from J, the junction contained 6 bases not matched to a gene. CDR3 sequence: CASSLVGLAGGYEQYF. The CDR3 DNA follows: TGTGCCAGCAGTTTAGTAGGGCTAGCGGGAGGCTACGAGCAGTACTTC.

The rearrangement uses TRBV11-3 and TRBJ2-3, with D possibly matching TRBD2 (6 bases). V lost 5 bases and J lost 0, with 9 bases in between. CDR1 and CDR2 from the germline V gene are SGHNT and YENEEA. The CDR3 loop spans 14 amino acids. The CDR3 nucleotides are TGTGCCAGCAGCATGCGGGATAGCACAGATACGCAGTATTTT. Encoded protein: CASSMRDSTDTQYF.

On this clone itself: A junction end diverges from the germline sequence, so it may reflect a read error. The chain couples TRBV5-4 to TRBJ2-7; 7 bases agree with TRBD1. CDR1 and CDR2 (germline): SGHNT, YYREEE (reference sequence). This CDR3 has 15 residues. In DNA form, the CDR3 reads TGTGTCAGCAGCTCAACCAGGAGACAGGGCTACGAGCAGTACTTC. Its translation is CVSSSTRRQGYEQYF.

DNA of the CDR3: TGTGCCAGTAGTGCACGGACAGGGACCAGTCAGCCCCAGCATTTT. It specifies CASSARTGTSQPQHF. The chain links TRBV19 to TRBJ1-5; the match to TRBD1 covers 8 bases. The length of the CDR3 is 15 residues. Losses at the gene ends were 5 bases for V and 6 bases for J; bases not matched to a gene: 9. Per germline, CDR1 LNHDA and CDR2 SQIVND (reference sequence).

V gene TRBV18 combines with J gene TRBJ2-3; D possibly corresponds to TRBD2 (6 bases). V was trimmed by 3 bases and J by 1 base, leaving 11 bases between them. The CDR3 runs to 15 residues. CDR1 and CDR2 (germline): KGHSH, LQKENI. The CDR3 DNA reads as TGTGCCAGCTCACCGGGGCCTAGCGGCACAGATACGCAGTATTTT. It codes for CASSPGPSGTDTQYF.

The chain uses TRBV9 and TRBJ2-3; 8 bases are a match to TRBD2. V lost 3 bases to trimming and J lost 6 bases; unmatched junction nucleotides: 6. CDR3 length equals 14 residues. Germline V gene lookup returns CDR1 SGDLS and CDR2 YYNGEE. The CDR3 reads CASSAGGGGDTQYF. CDR3 DNA sequence: TGTGCCAGCAGCGCCGGGGGGGGCGGGGATACGCAGTATTTT. The full variable domain, its missing parts supplied by reference TRBV9 and TRBJ2-3, is DSGVTQTPKHLITATGQRVTLRCSPRSGDLSVYWYQQSLDQGLQFLIQYYNGEERAKGNILERFSAQQFPDLHSELNLSSLELGDSALYFCASSAGGGGDTQYFGPGTRLTVL.